This T cell receptor (beta chain) was captured in a study of blood T cells in healthy people across ages. Only a few counts were recorded for this clonotype. Its antigen is not identified. Sample-barcoded 5' priming and a J-beta primer mix drove a second PCR of 7 to 11 cycles. Using its own MiXCR run on the 5' RACE reads, TCRdb lists one record per CDR3 protein. The table has 1.5 million to 2 million distinct CDR3 sequences, about 28% seen once. Findings and caveats of the study: Per million T cells, the diversity of TCR beta decreased roughly linearly as age advanced.

The CDR3 totals 14 residues. J gave up 5 bases and V 3 bases, and 5 bases lay outside the gene matches. The chain carries TRBV12-3 or TRBV12-4 and TRBJ2-5; 8 positions match TRBD1. The sequence came from a woman aged 30 to 39 in good health. Sequences were obtained from blood. Here the CDR3 reads CASSFTGGMETQYF. The CDR3 DNA reads as TGTGCCAGCAGTTTCACAGGGGGGATGGAGACCCAGTACTTC.